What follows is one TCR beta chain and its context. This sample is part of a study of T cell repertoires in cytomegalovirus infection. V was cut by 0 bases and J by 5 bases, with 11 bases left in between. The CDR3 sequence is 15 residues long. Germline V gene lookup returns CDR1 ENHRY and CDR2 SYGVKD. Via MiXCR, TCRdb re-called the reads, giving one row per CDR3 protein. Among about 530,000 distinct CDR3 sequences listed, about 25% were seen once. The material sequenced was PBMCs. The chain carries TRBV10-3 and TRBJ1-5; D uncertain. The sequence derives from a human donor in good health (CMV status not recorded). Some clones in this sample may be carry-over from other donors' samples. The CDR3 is CAISESTLGYQPQHF. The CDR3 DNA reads TGTGCCATCAGTGAGTCGACTCTAGGTTATCAGCCCCAGCATTTT.